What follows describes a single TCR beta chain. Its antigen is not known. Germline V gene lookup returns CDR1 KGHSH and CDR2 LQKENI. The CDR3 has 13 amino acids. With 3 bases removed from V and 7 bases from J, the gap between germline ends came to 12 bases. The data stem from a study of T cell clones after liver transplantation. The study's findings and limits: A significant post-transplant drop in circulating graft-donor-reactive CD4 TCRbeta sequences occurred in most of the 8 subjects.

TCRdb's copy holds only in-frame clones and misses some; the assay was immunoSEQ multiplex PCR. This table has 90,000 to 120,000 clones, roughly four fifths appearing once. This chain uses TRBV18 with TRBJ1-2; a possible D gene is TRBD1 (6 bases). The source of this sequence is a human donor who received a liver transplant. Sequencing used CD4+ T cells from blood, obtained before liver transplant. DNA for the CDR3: TGTGCCAGCTCACCGAAACAGGGAGCTGGCTACACCTTC. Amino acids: CASSPKQGAGYTF.